Below, one T cell receptor beta chain is given with its context. Its antigen remains unknown. V gave up 3 bases and J gave up 5 bases, with 7 bases separating them. CDR1 and CDR2 from the germline V gene are MNHEY and SMNVEV (reference sequence). The CDR3 runs 12 residues. This sample is drawn from a study of CD8 T cells in Susac syndrome. Study-level results: As the study acknowledged, the number of individuals who were part of its TCR sequencing and HLA analysis was relatively small.

Roughly 0.45 to 1 ug RNA was reverse transcribed with random hexamers. Multiplex immunoSEQ PCR targeted 54 Vbeta and 13 Jbeta TCR beta segments. One entry per CDR3 protein, called by TCRdb with MiXCR from the immunoSEQ multiplex PCR reads. The sample lists about 400,000 distinct CDR3 sequences, approximately 89% occurring once. The patients serving as multiple sclerosis controls were treatment-naive. They had stable or active relapsing-remitting disease and fulfilled revised McDonald criteria. Negative isolation was applied to CD8+ and CD4+ T cells, and FACS enrichment was applied to TEMRA cells. Source material: CD8+ T cells from PBMCs. The sequence came from a human donor with multiple sclerosis. This rearrangement joins TRBV27 to TRBJ2-5; D not certain. The CDR3 reads CASSFSSETQYF. Here the CDR3 DNA reads TGTGCCAGCAGTTTCTCGTCGGAGACCCAGTACTTC.